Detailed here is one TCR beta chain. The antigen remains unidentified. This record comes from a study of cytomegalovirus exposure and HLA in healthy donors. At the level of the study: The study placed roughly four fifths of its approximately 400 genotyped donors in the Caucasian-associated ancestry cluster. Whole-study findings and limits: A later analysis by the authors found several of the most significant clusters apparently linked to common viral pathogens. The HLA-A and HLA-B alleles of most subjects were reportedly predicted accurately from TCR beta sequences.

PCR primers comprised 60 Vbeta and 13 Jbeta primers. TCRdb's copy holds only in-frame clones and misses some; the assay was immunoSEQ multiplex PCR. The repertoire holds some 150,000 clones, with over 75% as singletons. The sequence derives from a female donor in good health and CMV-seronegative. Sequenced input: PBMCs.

The CDR3 sequence: CASSLHPGLAGGHYEQYF. In nucleotides, the CDR3 is TGTGCCAGCAGCCTTCATCCGGGACTAGCGGGGGGCCACTACGAGCAGTACTTC. The rearrangement joins TRBV7-2 to TRBJ2-7; 15 nucleotides line up with TRBD2. CDR3 length: 18 residues. The trim removed 5 bases at V and 3 bases at J, leaving 11 bases unmatched. CDR1 is SGHTA, CDR2 FQGNSA, per germline.